This TCR beta chain was captured in a study of cytomegalovirus exposure and HLA in healthy donors. Germline-derived CDR1 and CDR2 are SQVTM and ANQGSEA. Germline trimming cut 6 bases from V and 4 bases from J; bases unmatched to any gene: 11. CDR3 size: 15 residues. In the PCR, 60 Vbeta and 13 Jbeta primers were used. Using immunoSEQ multiplex PCR, the repertoire was profiled, and TCRdb retains in-frame clones only, with some absent. Here the sample spans about 150,000 clones, roughly four fifths being singletons. This rearrangement joins TRBV29-1 to TRBJ2-7; TRBD2 aligns across 11 bases. This clonotype was sampled from a girl aged 5-17 years in good health and CMV-seropositive. The sample comprised PBMCs. CDR3 sequence reads: CSVAMGPSGGYEQYF. DNA of the CDR3: TGCAGCGTCGCTATGGGGCCTAGCGGGGGGTACGAGCAGTACTTC.